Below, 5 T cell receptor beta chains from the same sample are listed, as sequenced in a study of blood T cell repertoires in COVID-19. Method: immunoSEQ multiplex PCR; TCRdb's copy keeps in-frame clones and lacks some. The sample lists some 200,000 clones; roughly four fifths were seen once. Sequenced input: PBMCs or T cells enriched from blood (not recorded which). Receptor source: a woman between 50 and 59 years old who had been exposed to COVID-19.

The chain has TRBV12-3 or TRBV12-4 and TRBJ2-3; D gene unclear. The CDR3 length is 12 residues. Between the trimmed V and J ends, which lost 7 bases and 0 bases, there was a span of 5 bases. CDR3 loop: CASTLSTDTQYF. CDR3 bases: TGTGCCAGCACCCTGAGCACAGATACGCAGTATTTT.

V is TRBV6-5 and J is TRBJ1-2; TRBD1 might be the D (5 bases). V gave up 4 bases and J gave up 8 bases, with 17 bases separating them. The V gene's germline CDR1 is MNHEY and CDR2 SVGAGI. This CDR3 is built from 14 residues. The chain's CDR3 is CASSSTVARFGYTF. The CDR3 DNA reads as TGTGCCAGCAGTTCGACAGTCGCCCGTTTCGGCTACACCTTC.

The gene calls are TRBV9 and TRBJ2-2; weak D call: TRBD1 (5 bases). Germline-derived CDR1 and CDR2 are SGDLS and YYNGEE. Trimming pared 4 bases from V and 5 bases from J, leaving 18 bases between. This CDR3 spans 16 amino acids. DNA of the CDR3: TGTGCCAGCAGCCCCAGGCCGCAGGGATGGACCGGGGAGCTGTTTTTT. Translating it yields CASSPRPQGWTGELFF. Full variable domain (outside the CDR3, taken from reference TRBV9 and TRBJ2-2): DSGVTQTPKHLITATGQRVTLRCSPRSGDLSVYWYQQSLDQGLQFLIQYYNGEERAKGNILERFSAQQFPDLHSELNLSSLELGDSALYFCASSPRPQGWTGELFFGEGSRLTVL.

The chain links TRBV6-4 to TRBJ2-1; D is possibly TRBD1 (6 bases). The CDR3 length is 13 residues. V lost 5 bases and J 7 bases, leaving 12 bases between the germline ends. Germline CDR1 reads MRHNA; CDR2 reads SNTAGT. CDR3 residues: CASSQGTTNEQFF. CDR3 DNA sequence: TGTGCCAGCAGTCAAGGGACAACAAATGAGCAGTTCTTC.

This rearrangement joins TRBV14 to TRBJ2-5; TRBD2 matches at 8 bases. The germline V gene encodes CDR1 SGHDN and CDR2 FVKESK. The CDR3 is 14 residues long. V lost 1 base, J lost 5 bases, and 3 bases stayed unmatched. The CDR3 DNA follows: TGTGCCAGCAGCCAAGCGGGGGGGCCGGAGACCCAGTACTTC. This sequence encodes CASSQAGGPETQYF. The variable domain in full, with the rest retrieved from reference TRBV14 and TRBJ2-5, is EAGVTQFPSHSVIEKGQTVTLRCDPISGHDNLYWYRRVMGKEIKFLLHFVKESKQDESGMPNNRFLAERTGGTYSTLKVQPAELEDSGVYFCASSQAGGPETQYFGPGTRLLVL.